This TCR beta chain was obtained from a study of cytotoxic CD8 clonotypes in ibrutinib-treated CLL. Libraries were prepared by immunoSEQ multiplex PCR; TCRdb keeps only in-frame clonotypes and omits some of them. The sample records about 200,000 clones, over 65% being singletons. V was pared by 2 bases and J by 9 bases, with 19 bases of the junction left unmatched. The germline gives CDR1 GTSNPN, CDR2 SVGIG (reference sequence). This CDR3 region has 17 residues. Frozen-stored PBMCs produced approximately 1.9 micrograms of genomic DNA for TCR beta libraries. This specimen was PBMCs, taken after 12 months of ibrutinib treatment. The sequence was collected from a human donor with chronic lymphocytic leukemia. This rearrangement joins TRBV30 to TRBJ1-5; 7 bases are a match to TRBD1. CDR3 region: CAWSPGKTGSQVGPQHF. CDR3 DNA: TGTGCCTGGAGTCCGGGAAAGACAGGGAGTCAAGTCGGGCCCCAGCATTTT.